Presented here are 29 T cell receptor beta chains from one specimen sequenced in a study of sequential checkpoint blockade in melanoma (dated by TCRdb to about 2019). Library prep was done by the immunoSEQ multiplex PCR assay. The immuneACCESS repertoire file appears here via TCRdb, limited to in-frame rearrangements. These files lack a portion of the clones; in checked studies, under half of the deficit traces to unresolved V genes, and the cause of the others is not known. The table for this sample lists some 40,000 clones; about 88% of them were counted only once. Around 12% of the sample is held by the ten biggest clonotypes. The intended sense of this specimen's treatment or condition label: randomized to nivolumab then ipilimumab (arm A) or the reverse (arm B). Sample: CD8+ T cells sorted from blood (inferred from file names), taken from a patient given nivolumab and ipilimumab in sequence. These receptors were taken from a human donor with melanoma.

The CDR3 loop is CASSPGLGEGTQYF. CDR3 sequence (DNA): TGTGCCAGCAGCCCAGGGTTAGGGGAAGGGACGCAGTATTTT. The chain couples TRBV9 to TRBJ2-3; maybe TRBD1 (5 bases). The CDR3 runs to 14 residues. In germline, CDR1 is SGDLS, CDR2 YYNGEE. The V gene lost 4 bases and the J gene lost 9 bases, with 18 bases spanning the gap.

The rearrangement links TRBV7-2 to TRBJ2-1, with 10 positions matching TRBD2. With 0 bases clipped from V and 7 bases from J, the junction kept 9 bases outside the gene matches. The germline V gene encodes CDR1 SGHTA and CDR2 FQGNSA. This CDR3 comprises 17 residues. The CDR3 loop is CASSLARASGSWNEQFF. CDR3 coding DNA: TGTGCCAGCAGCTTAGCGCGCGCTAGCGGGAGCTGGAATGAGCAGTTCTTC.

The chain combines TRBV28 with TRBJ2-7; 12 bases are shared with TRBD2. The germline CDR1 and CDR2 sequences are MDHEN and SYDVKM. The trim removed 7 bases at V and 6 bases at J, leaving 7 bases unmatched. The CDR3 is made up of 14 amino acids. CDR3 bases: TGTGCCAGCATACAGACTAGCGGGAGACGCGAGCAGTACTTC. As protein: CASIQTSGRREQYF.

The rearrangement uses TRBV28 and TRBJ2-7, with a tentative D call TRBD2 (6 bases). Germline CDR1 reads MDHEN; CDR2 reads SYDVKM. The CDR3 consists of 16 residues. V dropped 2 bases and J dropped 2 bases, with 16 bases sitting between them. Here the CDR3 reads CASSLRGPEGTYEQYF. The CDR3 nucleotides are TGTGCCAGCAGTTTACGGGGCCCGGAGGGGACCTACGAGCAGTACTTC. Filled out from reference TRBV28 and TRBJ2-7, the complete variable domain reads DVKVTQSSRYLVKRTGEKVFLECVQDMDHENMFWYRQDPGLGLRLIYFSYDVKMKEKGDIPEGYSVSREKKERFSLILESASTNQTSMYLCASSLRGPEGTYEQYFGPGTRLTVT.

Worth noting for this clone: This sample also contains other DNA sequences that code for the same CDR3. The gene calls are TRBV6-1 and TRBJ2-7; D is uncertain. Germline CDR1 is MNHNS and CDR2 is SASEGT. The CDR3 consists of 14 residues. CDR3 loop: CASSEVGVPPAVRV. The CDR3 DNA follows: TGTGCCAGTAGTGAAGTGGGCGTCCCACCGGCAGTGCGGGTC.

This rearrangement joins TRBV15 to TRBJ1-4; D uncertain. Deletions cut 2 bases from V and 7 bases from J, with 8 bases between. Germline values: CDR1 LNHNV, CDR2 YYDKDF (reference sequence). This CDR3 has 13 residues. The CDR3 DNA sequence: TGTGCCACCAGCAGACAGGATTTTGAAAAACTGTTTTTT. Amino acid sequence: CATSRQDFEKLFF.

The gene calls are TRBV4-1 and TRBJ2-1; the D is unclear. The CDR3 spans 14 residues. Trimming removed 3 bases from V and 9 bases from J, with 15 bases in between. Germline CDR1 reads MGHRA; CDR2 reads YSYEKL. Written as DNA, the CDR3 is TGCGCCAGCAGCCAGTTGGCCAGGTTTGCTGAGCAGTTCTTC. Its protein product is CASSQLARFAEQFF.

The chain carries TRBV30 and TRBJ1-3; D possibly corresponds to TRBD1 (5 bases). The CDR3 loop spans 15 amino acids. The germline gives CDR1 GTSNPN, CDR2 SVGIG (reference sequence). V lost 1 base, J lost 0 bases, and 10 bases lay in between. The CDR3 sequence: CAWSGGASSGNTIYF. The CDR3 DNA sequence: TGTGCCTGGAGTGGGGGCGCCAGCTCTGGAAACACCATATATTTT. Filled out from reference TRBV30 and TRBJ1-3, the complete variable domain reads SQTIHQWPATLVQPVGSPLSLECTVEGTSNPNLYWYRQAAGRGLQLLFYSVGIGQISSEVPQNLSASRPQDRQFILSSKKLLLSDSGFYLCAWSGGASSGNTIYFGEGSWLTVV.

The chain joins TRBV4-1 to TRBJ1-1; D possibly corresponds to TRBD1 (5 bases). Trimming removed 4 bases at V and 5 bases at J, with 14 bases between. The CDR3 is 14 residues long. Germline-derived CDR1 and CDR2 are MGHRA and YSYEKL. In nucleotides, the CDR3 is TGCGCCAGCAGCCCTGTACAGGCCCAAACTGAAGCTTTCTTT. It yields the protein CASSPVQAQTEAFF.

This sequence joins TRBV7-2 and TRBJ1-5; 7 bases line up with TRBD1. This CDR3 comprises 15 residues. The ends lost 3 bases at V and 4 bases at J; junction bases unmatched: 6. Per germline, CDR1 SGHTA and CDR2 FQGNSA. CDR3 amino acids: CASSFYRQGNQPQHF. Here the CDR3 DNA reads TGTGCCAGCAGCTTTTACAGACAGGGTAATCAGCCCCAGCATTTT.

The V gene is TRBV5-6, the J gene TRBJ2-3; no firm D call. The V gene lost 4 bases and the J gene lost 1 base, with 19 bases spanning the gap. This CDR3 region has 17 residues. The V gene's germline CDR1 is SGHDT and CDR2 YYEEEE. CDR3 in DNA: TGTGCCAGCAGCCTGGGGATGGCTAGTTCGGGCACAGATACGCAGTATTTT. Protein product: CASSLGMASSGTDTQYF.

V is TRBV5-1 and J is TRBJ2-5, with 8 nucleotides matching TRBD2. V lost 2 bases to trimming and J lost 2 bases; unmatched junction nucleotides: 8. CDR3 length equals 16 residues. Germline loops: CDR1 SGHRS, CDR2 YFSETQ. The CDR3 loop reads CASSFRSGSAQETQYF. The CDR3 nucleotides read TGCGCCAGCAGCTTTAGAAGCGGGAGCGCACAAGAGACCCAGTACTTC.

V gene TRBV7-8 combines with J gene TRBJ1-4, with D perhaps TRBD1 (6 bases). The germline V gene has CDR1 SGHVS and CDR2 FQNEAQ. This CDR3 spans 17 amino acids. The ends were cut back, 4 bases at V and 1 base at J, with 16 bases in the middle. The CDR3 spells CASSSRAGVVTNEKLFF. The CDR3 nucleotides are TGTGCCAGCAGCTCCCGGGCAGGGGTGGTAACTAATGAAAAACTGTTTTTT.

The V gene is TRBV6-1, the J gene TRBJ2-5, with 14 bases matching TRBD2. TRBJ2-7 explains the end of the DNA better; the J call may be wrong. The CDR3 spans 13 residues. The V gene's germline CDR1 is MNHNS and CDR2 SASEGT. The CDR3 sequence: CASAGLAGGEQYF. CDR3 DNA sequence: TGTGCCAGCGCTGGACTAGCGGGAGGCGAGCAGTACTTC.

This rearrangement joins TRBV13 to TRBJ1-1; D might be TRBD1 (5 bases). CDR3 length: 13 residues. The V and J ends lost 2 bases and 4 bases respectively, with 8 bases between them. Germline V gene data show CDR1 as PRHDT and CDR2 as FYEKMQ (reference sequence). As DNA, the CDR3 is TGTGCCAGCAGCTTAAGAAGGGGCACTGAAGCTTTCTTT. It encodes CASSLRRGTEAFF.

The chain joins TRBV9 to TRBJ2-1; 10 positions match TRBD2. The CDR3 length is 15 residues. Looked up from germline, CDR1 is SGDLS and CDR2 is YYNGEE. V was pared by 0 bases and J by 5 bases, with 2 bases of the junction left unmatched. The CDR3 coding sequence is TGTGCCAGCAGCGTAGGGACTAGCGGTGACAATGAGCAGTTCTTC. Its translation is CASSVGTSGDNEQFF.

The V and J genes are TRBV7-9 and TRBJ2-7; no clear D. CDR1 is SEHNR and CDR2 is FQNEAQ in the germline V gene (reference sequence). Trimming left V 5 bases short and J 3 bases short, with 11 bases between. The CDR3 contains 13 residues. Written as DNA, the CDR3 is TGTGCCAGCAGCGCGCCACTCCACTACGAGCAGTACTTC. Protein sequence: CASSAPLHYEQYF.

The rearrangement links TRBV6-6 to TRBJ1-1, with D possibly being TRBD1 (6 bases). This CDR3 is 15 amino acids long. The V gene lost 6 bases and the J gene lost 4 bases, with 18 bases spanning the gap. Germline lookup yields CDR1 MNHNY and CDR2 SVGAGI (reference sequence). CDR3 sequence (DNA): TGTGCCAGCAGCCTTTACCAGGGGTTAGGCACTGAAGCTTTCTTT. Amino acids: CASSLYQGLGTEAFF.

The V gene is TRBV5-1, the J gene TRBJ2-1; D may be TRBD2 (6 bases). V was trimmed by 0 bases and J by 9 bases, leaving 22 bases between them. The CDR3 has 17 amino acids. Per the germline V gene, CDR1 is SGHRS and CDR2 is YFSETQ. This CDR3 is CASSLEVAEAMAGEQFF. CDR3 bases: TGCGCCAGCAGCTTGGAAGTAGCGGAAGCTATGGCGGGTGAGCAGTTCTTC. The full variable domain, rest sourced from reference TRBV5-1 and TRBJ2-1, is KAGVTQTPRYLIKTRGQQVTLSCSPISGHRSVSWYQQTPGQGLQFLFEYFSETQRNKGNFPGRFSGRQFSNSRSEMNVSTLELGDSALYLCASSLEVAEAMAGEQFFGPGTRLTVL.

V usage is TRBV6-1 and J usage is TRBJ2-7, with 7 positions matching TRBD2. CDR3 length equals 15 residues. Per germline, CDR1 MNHNS and CDR2 SASEGT. Losses at the gene ends were 2 bases for V and 7 bases for J; bases not matched to a gene: 11. The CDR3 DNA follows: TGTGCCAGCAGTGAAATTGCGGGAGAATCGGGAGAGCAGTACTTC. Translating it yields CASSEIAGESGEQYF.

This clone was counted once. The chain combines TRBV7-9 with TRBJ1-5; TRBD1 is a possible D gene (5 bases). Trimming shortened V by 3 bases and J by 7 bases, and 13 bases separated the two germline ends. The germline gives CDR1 SEHNR, CDR2 FQNEAQ (reference sequence). The CDR3 sequence is 14 residues long. DNA for the CDR3: TGTGCCAGCAGCTTGGGTCAGGGCGACCAGCCCCAGCATTTT. Translating gives CASSLGQGDQPQHF.

The sample holds a few counts of this clone. The CDR3 here is CASSLARQAYEQYF. The CDR3 coding sequence is TGTGCCAGCAGCTTAGCGCGTCAGGCCTACGAGCAGTACTTC. The J gene is TRBJ2-7, the V gene TRBV7-6; D unclear. The V gene lost 0 bases and the J gene lost 2 bases, with 8 bases spanning the gap. This CDR3 comprises 14 residues. Germline loops: CDR1 SGHVS, CDR2 FNYEAQ.

The V call is TRBV29-1, the J call TRBJ2-7, with D maybe TRBD2 (5 bases). Germline CDR1 is SQVTM and CDR2 is ANQGSEA. CDR3 size: 13 residues. Between the trimmed V and J ends, which lost 4 bases and 2 bases, there was a span of 12 bases. CDR3 nucleotide sequence: TGCAGCGTTGTCCTGCGGGCGACCTACGAGCAGTACGTC. It is translated as CSVVLRATYEQYV.

The chain combines TRBV7-9 with TRBJ2-7; 9 nucleotides agree with TRBD1. Germline lookup yields CDR1 SEHNR and CDR2 FQNEAQ (reference sequence). The length of the CDR3 is 13 residues. V was clipped by 6 bases and J by 6 bases; unmatched bases: 6. Here the CDR3 reads CASRLRDRVEQYF. The CDR3 DNA reads TGTGCCAGCAGGCTCCGGGACAGGGTCGAGCAGTACTTC.

The rearrangement uses TRBV30 and TRBJ2-7; D call uncertain. The CDR3 consists of 13 residues. V lost 2 bases to trimming and J lost 0 bases, with 8 bases between them. CDR1 and CDR2 (germline): GTSNPN, SVGIG (reference sequence). The CDR3 DNA reads as TGTGCCTGGAGTAGCGACCGCTCCTACGAGCAGTACGTC. It encodes CAWSSDRSYEQYV.

The chain links TRBV6-1 to TRBJ1-1, with D tentatively TRBD1 (6 bases). Germline V gene data show CDR1 as MNHNS and CDR2 as SASEGT. Trimming shortened V by 3 bases and J by 0 bases, and 14 bases separated the two germline ends. The CDR3 totals 16 residues. The CDR3 region has the DNA TGTGCCAGCAGTGACGTTCCCGGGACACTGAACACTGAAGCTTTCTTT. It translates to CASSDVPGTLNTEAFF.

This rearrangement joins TRBV6-6 to TRBJ1-1; 7 bases are a match to TRBD1. Germline assignment: CDR1 MNHNY and CDR2 SVGAGI (reference sequence). V gave up 8 bases and J gave up 1 base; unmatched junction bases: 7. The CDR3 length is 14 residues. The CDR3 loop is CASVVDRANTEAFF. The DNA for the CDR3 is TGTGCCAGCGTCGTCGACAGGGCGAACACTGAAGCTTTCTTT.

The J gene is TRBJ2-1, the V gene TRBV4-1; D remains unclear. This CDR3 has 12 residues. Trimming stripped 3 bases from V and 3 bases from J, with 3 bases between. Germline CDR1 is MGHRA and CDR2 is YSYEKL. DNA of the CDR3: TGCGCCAGCAGCCACCTCTACAATGAGCAGTTCTTC. It yields the protein CASSHLYNEQFF.

This rearrangement joins TRBV11-2 to TRBJ1-2, with D possibly matching TRBD1 (5 bases). V dropped 6 bases and J dropped 4 bases, with 24 bases sitting between them. From germline, CDR1 is SGHAT and CDR2 FQNNGV. The CDR3 totals 17 residues. CDR3 residues: CASRGNRQGWKAYGYTF. The CDR3, as DNA: TGTGCCAGCAGGGGAAATAGGCAGGGTTGGAAGGCCTATGGCTACACCTTC.